One sample yielded the 3 T cell receptor beta chains listed below, sequenced in a study of blood T cells in healthy people across ages. The authors ran a second PCR of roughly 6 to 12 cycles using a sample-barcoded 5' primer and a J-beta primer mix. TCRdb reprocessed the 5' RACE reads via MiXCR and lists one record per CDR3 protein. Among 550,000 to 750,000 distinct CDR3 sequences listed, around 21% were seen once. The sequenced sample was blood. These receptors were taken from an older man in good health.

This clonotype was picked up a small number of times. J is TRBJ2-5 and V is TRBV5-1, with TRBD2 matching 8 bases. The end of the DNA aligns better with TRBJ2-7, so the J call may be wrong. The V gene's germline CDR1 is SGHRS and CDR2 YFSETQ. There are 15 residues in the CDR3. As DNA, the CDR3 is TGCGCCAGCAGCTTGGACAGGACTAGCACTTACGAGCAGTACTTC. This codes for CASSLDRTSTYEQYF.

The table lists this clonotype with a few counts. The rearrangement uses TRBV6-1 and TRBJ1-4; D not certain. Germline V gives CDR1 MNHNS, CDR2 SASEGT. Between the trimmed V and J ends, which lost 6 bases and 0 bases, there was a span of 14 bases. This CDR3 spans 16 amino acids. CDR3 in amino acids: CASRRTTQPTNEKLFF. CDR3 DNA sequence: TGTGCCAGCAGACGCACAACCCAACCAACTAATGAAAAACTGTTTTTT.

The rearrangement links TRBV12-5 to TRBJ2-7, with 11 bases identical to TRBD2. The better agreement between TRBJ2-1 and the DNA end casts doubt on the J call. In germline, CDR1 is LGHNT, CDR2 FRNRAP. The CDR3 sequence is 16 residues long. The CDR3 DNA sequence: TGTGCTAGTGGTTTGTCTAGCGGGAGGTCAGGCAATGAGCAGTTCTTC. This gives the protein CASGLSSGRSGNEQFF.